The 27 T cell receptor beta chains below were found in one sample sequenced in a study of cytomegalovirus exposure and HLA in healthy donors. In the PCR, 60 Vbeta and 13 Jbeta primers were used. TCRdb's copy holds only in-frame clones and misses some; the assay was immunoSEQ multiplex PCR. Of about 160,000 clones in the sample, approximately 81% were seen once. Material: PBMCs. The receptors derive from a female donor in good health and CMV-seronegative.

The J gene is TRBJ1-6, the V gene TRBV6-5, with D unclear. Per the germline V gene, CDR1 is MNHEY and CDR2 is SVGAGI. V was pared by 2 bases and J by 9 bases, with 11 bases between. This CDR3 spans 14 amino acids. CDR3 in amino acids: CASSYDPGTSPLHF. CDR3 sequence (DNA): TGTGCCAGCAGTTACGACCCAGGAACTTCACCCCTCCACTTT.

J is TRBJ2-1 and V is TRBV11-1; TRBD1 aligns across 7 bases. CDR3 length: 13 amino acids. With 5 bases clipped from V and 8 bases from J, the junction kept 6 bases outside the gene matches. Per germline, CDR1 SGHAT and CDR2 FQDESV (reference sequence). This CDR3 is CASSRQGFDEQFF. CDR3 DNA sequence: TGTGCCAGCAGCAGACAGGGCTTCGATGAGCAGTTCTTC.

This chain uses TRBV19 with TRBJ2-7, with TRBD2 matching 9 bases. V shed 3 bases and J 3 bases; nucleotides not matched to a gene: 6. CDR3 length: 15 amino acids. The germline gives CDR1 LNHDA, CDR2 SQIVND (reference sequence). The CDR3 reads CASSMNSGSSYEQYF. CDR3 in DNA: TGTGCCAGTAGTATGAATAGCGGGAGTAGCTACGAGCAGTACTTC.

This clone appeared once. This rearrangement joins TRBV7-9 to TRBJ1-3, with D possibly TRBD1 on 6 matching bases. CDR1 and CDR2 (germline): SEHNR, FQNEAQ (reference sequence). The CDR3 consists of 16 residues. V was shortened by 6 bases and J by 0 bases, with 15 bases between the two germline ends. The CDR3: CASSPSVRGSGNTIYF. Here the CDR3 DNA reads TGTGCCAGCAGTCCATCCGTCAGGGGCTCTGGAAACACCATATATTTT. Drawing the rest from reference TRBV7-9 and TRBJ1-3, the complete variable domain is DTGVSQNPRHKITKRGQNVTFRCDPISEHNRLYWYRQTLGQGPEFLTYFQNEAQLEKSRLLSDRFSAERPKGSFSTLEIQRTEQGDSAMYLCASSPSVRGSGNTIYFGEGSWLTVV.

The chain couples TRBV7-8 to TRBJ1-3; 8 bases line up with TRBD1. This CDR3 is built from 16 residues. With V trimmed by 5 bases and J by 3 bases, 9 bases remained unmatched. Germline CDR1 and CDR2: SGHVS and FQNEAQ. Written as DNA, the CDR3 is TGTGCCAGCAGCCCACCCAGGGGGCTTTATGGAAACACCATATATTTT. It is translated as CASSPPRGLYGNTIYF. Combining the CDR3 with reference TRBV7-8 and TRBJ1-3 gives the whole variable domain GAGVSQSPRYKVAKRGQDVALRCDPISGHVSLFWYQQALGQGPEFLTYFQNEAQLDKSGLPSDRFFAERPEGSVSTLKIQRTQQEDSAVYLCASSPPRGLYGNTIYFGEGSWLTVV.

This chain uses TRBV28 with TRBJ1-3; D remains unclear. The CDR3 covers 15 residues. Germline loops: CDR1 MDHEN, CDR2 SYDVKM. V dropped 5 bases and J dropped 0 bases, with 11 bases sitting between them. In DNA, the CDR3 is TGTGCCAGCAGTAGAGGAGGGAACTCTGGAAACACCATATATTTT. Protein product: CASSRGGNSGNTIYF.

The chain uses TRBV30 and TRBJ1-5; D ambiguous. This CDR3 spans 13 amino acids. Germline assignment: CDR1 GTSNPN and CDR2 SVGIG (reference sequence). V was pared by 0 bases and J by 0 bases, with 3 bases between. The CDR3 is CAWSVLSNQPQHF. CDR3 DNA sequence: TGTGCCTGGAGTGTACTTAGCAATCAGCCCCAGCATTTT.

The gene calls are TRBV11-2 and TRBJ2-3; 7 bases are shared with TRBD1. J lost 3 bases, V lost 4 bases, and 7 bases had no gene match. This CDR3 is built from 15 residues. Looked up from germline, CDR1 is SGHAT and CDR2 is FQNNGV. CDR3 region: CASSSTGLDTDTQYF. CDR3 bases: TGTGCCAGCAGCTCGACAGGGTTGGATACAGATACGCAGTATTTT.

The chain is built from TRBV19 and TRBJ2-1, with 7 bases aligning to TRBD1. This CDR3 is built from 14 residues. From germline, CDR1 is LNHDA and CDR2 SQIVND (reference sequence). J was trimmed by 5 bases and V by 5 bases; bases with no gene match: 6. CDR3 sequence reads: CASSDQGDHNEQFF. The DNA of the CDR3 is TGTGCCAGTAGTGATCAGGGGGACCACAATGAGCAGTTCTTC.

The chain combines TRBV13 with TRBJ2-7; 8 nucleotides match TRBD1. The V and J ends lost 4 bases and 4 bases, in that order; junction bases with no gene match: 6. Germline CDR1 reads PRHDT; CDR2 reads FYEKMQ (reference sequence). The CDR3 runs to 14 residues. DNA of the CDR3: TGTGCCAGCAGCTCCCGGGACAGGTATTACGAGCAGTACTTC. It specifies CASSSRDRYYEQYF.

The rearrangement joins TRBV7-6 to TRBJ1-2; weak D call: TRBD1 (5 bases). V lost 1 base and J lost 7, with 16 bases in between. The CDR3 loop spans 15 amino acids. The germline V gene encodes CDR1 SGHVS and CDR2 FNYEAQ. CDR3 in DNA: TGTGCCAGCAGCTTAGACCCCGACACAGGTCGTGGCTACACCTTC. It yields the protein CASSLDPDTGRGYTF.

This chain joins TRBV2 and TRBJ1-5; no clear D. The V and J ends lost 4 bases and 9 bases respectively, with 10 bases between them. The CDR3 contains 12 residues. The germline V gene has CDR1 SNHLY and CDR2 FYNNEI. The CDR3: CASSGLGLPQHF. The DNA for the CDR3 is TGTGCCAGCAGTGGGCTAGGCTTGCCCCAGCATTTT.

A single count supports this clone. This chain links TRBV5-8 with TRBJ2-5, with 8 bases identical to TRBD1. V shed 1 base, J shed 3 bases, and the junction held 2 bases outside the gene matches. CDR3 length equals 14 residues. Germline CDR1 SGHTS, CDR2 YDEGEE. The CDR3 DNA reads TGTGCCAGCAGCTTGTCAGGGGGCGAAGAGACCCAGTACTTC. Translation gives CASSLSGGEETQYF.

This clone turned up a few times. The chain recombines TRBV19 with TRBJ1-2; TRBD1 is a possible D gene (6 bases). V lost 9 bases, J lost 5 bases, and 13 bases lay in between. This CDR3 contains 12 residues. The germline CDR1 and CDR2 sequences are LNHDA and SQIVND (reference sequence). CDR3 nucleotide sequence: TGTGCCAGCGTACAGGGACCTTATGGCTACACCTTC. This gives the protein CASVQGPYGYTF. Variable domain in full (rest from reference TRBV19 and TRBJ1-2): DGGITQSPKYLFRKEGQNVTLSCEQNLNHDAMYWYRQDPGQGLRLIYYSQIVNDFQKGDIAEGYSVSREKKESFPLTVTSAQKNPTAFYLCASVQGPYGYTFGSGTRLTVV.

V usage is TRBV15 and J usage is TRBJ2-2; 11 positions match TRBD1. Germline V lookup: CDR1 LNHNV, CDR2 YYDKDF (reference sequence). The V gene end was trimmed by 9 bases and the J gene end by 3 bases; junction bases not matched to a gene: 3. There are 14 residues in the CDR3. The CDR3 nucleotides read TGTGCCACTGGACAGGGGGCCGACACCGGGGAGCTGTTTTTT. Amino acid sequence: CATGQGADTGELFF.

The rearrangement uses TRBV7-3 and TRBJ2-7; no reliable D call. V was pared by 2 bases and J by 6 bases, with 11 bases between. This CDR3 spans 13 amino acids. The germline CDR1 and CDR2 sequences are SGHTA and FQGTGA. CDR3 sequence: CASSLGPIGEQYF. CDR3 bases: TGTGCCAGCAGCTTAGGTCCCATCGGCGAGCAGTACTTC.

This CDR3 is CASSQEEGLAGDTQYF. The CDR3 nucleotides are TGCGCCAGCAGCCAAGAGGAGGGACTAGCGGGGGATACGCAGTATTTT. The chain couples TRBV4-3 to TRBJ2-3, with 13 bases fitting TRBD2. This CDR3 has 16 residues. V shed 0 bases, J shed 6 bases, and the junction held 3 bases outside the gene matches. The germline CDR1 and CDR2 sequences are LGHNA and YSLEER.

V gene TRBV7-3 combines with J gene TRBJ2-2; D possibly corresponds to TRBD1 (6 bases). CDR1 SGHTA and CDR2 FQGTGA come from the germline V gene. The CDR3 is made up of 15 amino acids. Trimming shortened V by 5 bases and J by 6 bases, and 16 bases separated the two germline ends. Written as DNA, the CDR3 is TGTGCCAGCAGCCCGGGACCCCGACAGGCCGGGGAGCTGTTTTTT. Residues: CASSPGPRQAGELFF. Based on the CDR3 plus reference TRBV7-3 and TRBJ2-2, the full variable domain is GAGVSQTPSNKVTEKGKYVELRCDPISGHTALYWYRQSLGQGPEFLIYFQGTGAADDSGLPNDRFFAVRPEGSVSTLKIQRTERGDSAVYLCASSPGPRQAGELFFGEGSRLTVL.

V is TRBV5-5 and J is TRBJ1-1; D gene unclear. CDR1 SGHKS and CDR2 YYEKEE come from the germline V gene (reference sequence). V was trimmed by 2 bases and J by 4 bases, leaving 18 bases between them. This CDR3 has 16 residues. CDR3 coding DNA: TGTGCCAGCAGCTTACCCTCGTTGGCGGTCGGCACTGAAGCTTTCTTT. This sequence encodes CASSLPSLAVGTEAFF.

J is TRBJ2-3 and V is TRBV6-4; TRBD1 agrees at 9 bases. Germline CDR1 is MRHNA and CDR2 is SNTAGT. The CDR3 totals 15 residues. V was pared by 9 bases and J by 1 base, with 8 bases of the junction left unmatched. The CDR3 is CASSQGAQGTDTQYF. The CDR3 DNA sequence: TGTGCCAGTTCACAGGGGGCGCAGGGCACAGATACGCAGTATTTT.

The V gene is TRBV5-8, the J gene TRBJ1-4; 7 bases are a match to TRBD1. V shed 2 bases and J 3 bases; nucleotides not matched to a gene: 1. The germline V gene has CDR1 SGHTS and CDR2 YDEGEE. CDR3 length: 14 residues. CDR3 protein: CASSFGTANEKLFF. As DNA, the CDR3 is TGTGCCAGCAGCTTTGGGACAGCTAATGAAAAACTGTTTTTT.

The rearrangement links TRBV6-5 to TRBJ2-7, with 11 bases lining up with TRBD1. V was pared by 0 bases and J by 9 bases, with 7 bases of the junction left unmatched. Germline V gene data show CDR1 as MNHEY and CDR2 as SVGAGI. The CDR3 sequence is 15 residues long. This CDR3 is CASSYSRTGGAGQYF. The CDR3 nucleotides read TGTGCCAGCAGTTACTCCCGGACAGGGGGCGCCGGGCAGTACTTC.

The chain combines TRBV9 with TRBJ2-5; TRBD2 matches 14 bases. Trimming at V came to 2 bases and at J to 2 bases, leaving 2 bases not matched to a gene. Per the germline V gene, CDR1 is SGDLS and CDR2 is YYNGEE. The length of the CDR3 is 16 residues. DNA for the CDR3: TGTGCCAGCAGCGTTAGACTAGCGGGGGGGCAAGAGACCCAGTACTTC. Protein: CASSVRLAGGQETQYF. The variable domain in full, completed from reference TRBV9 and TRBJ2-5, reads DSGVTQTPKHLITATGQRVTLRCSPRSGDLSVYWYQQSLDQGLQFLIQYYNGEERAKGNILERFSAQQFPDLHSELNLSSLELGDSALYFCASSVRLAGGQETQYFGPGTRLLVL.

The V gene is TRBV5-4, the J gene TRBJ2-3; 11 nucleotides align to TRBD2. The V segment lost 4 bases and the J segment 2 bases; nucleotides outside the gene matches: 6. This CDR3 contains 16 residues. Per germline, CDR1 SGHNT and CDR2 YYREEE (reference sequence). The CDR3 protein is CASSAGTSGITDTQYF. The CDR3 nucleotides read TGTGCCAGCAGCGCTGGGACTAGCGGAATCACAGATACGCAGTATTTT.

The gene calls are TRBV4-3 and TRBJ2-1; TRBD2 matches 8 bases. Germline V gene data show CDR1 as LGHNA and CDR2 as YSLEER. The junction had 8 bases not matched to a gene; V was cut back by 1 base and J by 0 bases. This CDR3 has 18 amino acids. The CDR3, as DNA: TGCGCCAGCAGCCAAGCTCAATTAGCGGGAAGCTCCTACAATGAGCAGTTCTTC. This codes for CASSQAQLAGSSYNEQFF.

CDR3 DNA: TGTGCCAGCAGCCAAGAGGGAACAGGTGTCCCGCAGTACTTC. Translating gives CASSQEGTGVPQYF. The genes are TRBV4-2 and TRBJ2-7, with D possibly matching TRBD1 (5 bases). CDR3 length equals 14 residues. The ends were cut back, 0 bases at V and 9 bases at J, with 15 bases in the middle. Per the germline V gene, CDR1 is LGHNA and CDR2 is YNFKEQ.

The chain joins TRBV5-6 to TRBJ1-5, with D unresolved. The length of the CDR3 is 13 residues. Deletions cut 2 bases from V and 6 bases from J, with 9 bases between. CDR1 is SGHDT, CDR2 YYEEEE, per germline. CDR3 region: CASSLRESQPQHF. In DNA form, the CDR3 reads TGTGCCAGCAGCTTAAGGGAGAGTCAGCCCCAGCATTTT.